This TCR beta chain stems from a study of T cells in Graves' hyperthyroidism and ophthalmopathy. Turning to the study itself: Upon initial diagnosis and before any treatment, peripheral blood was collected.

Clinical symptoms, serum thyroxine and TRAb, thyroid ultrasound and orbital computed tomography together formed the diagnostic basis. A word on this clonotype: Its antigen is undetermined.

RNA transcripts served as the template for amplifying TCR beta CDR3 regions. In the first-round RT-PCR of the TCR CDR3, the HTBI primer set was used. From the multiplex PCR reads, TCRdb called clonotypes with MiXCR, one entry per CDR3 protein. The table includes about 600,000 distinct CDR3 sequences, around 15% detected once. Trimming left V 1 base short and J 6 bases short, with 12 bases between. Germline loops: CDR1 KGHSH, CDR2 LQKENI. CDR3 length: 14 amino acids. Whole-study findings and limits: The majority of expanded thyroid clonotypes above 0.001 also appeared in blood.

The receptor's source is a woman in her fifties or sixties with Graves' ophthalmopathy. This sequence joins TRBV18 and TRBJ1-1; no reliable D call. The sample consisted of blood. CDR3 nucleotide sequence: TGTGCCAGCTCACCACAGAAAGGAGGACCTGAAGCTTTCTTT. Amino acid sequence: CASSPQKGGPEAFF.